The following is a T cell receptor (beta chain) sequence with its context. Methods used by the authors: Amplification of reference gene primers provided the estimated nucleated cell counts. The assay was immunoSEQ multiplex PCR, and TCRdb's table has in-frame clones only and misses some. Clonal size and the V and J genes are those of that table, whereas D and trimming came from the DNA. The sample has approximately 210,000 clones, approximately 90% seen once; the top ten hold 3.5% to 4.5%. The data were taken from a study of blood T cell repertoires in COVID-19. Study-wide background: Both acute and convalescent COVID-19 samples were obtained from the United States, Italy and Spain. T cells, B-cell-depleted T cells, or PBMCs supplied cDNA or gDNA.

Per germline, CDR1 SNHLY and CDR2 FYNNEI. The V end was cut by 5 bases, the J end by 2 bases, with 16 bases between. CDR3 size: 16 residues. The sequenced sample consisted of peripheral blood. This chain links TRBV2 with TRBJ1-5, with a weak D call TRBD1 (5 bases). This clonotype was obtained from a human donor in a cohort sampled during active COVID-19. CDR3 sequence reads: CASSQGGGVGNQPQHF. CDR3 sequence (DNA): TGTGCCAGCAGTCAGGGCGGGGGTGTGGGCAATCAGCCCCAGCATTTT.